The rows below give T cell receptor beta chains drawn from one sample of a study of cytomegalovirus exposure and HLA in healthy donors. The repertoire was sequenced with immunoSEQ multiplex PCR; TCRdb's copy has only in-frame clones and lacks some. The repertoire has under 65,000 clones, about four fifths of them found once; the top ten carry around 2.9%. The sequencing input was PBMCs. These receptors were collected from a woman aged 18-35 years in good health and CMV-seronegative. CDR3s include the opening cysteine and the closing phenylalanine or tryptophan.

v_gene: TRBV5-1; CDR3aa: CASSPGGTNEKLFF
v_gene: TRBV27; CDR3aa: CASSSGLAGGTDTQYF
v_gene: TRBV28; CDR3aa: CASSSLAGDYNEQFF
v_gene: TRBV6-1; CDR3aa: CASSGADTGELFF
v_gene: TRBV28; CDR3aa: CASYTGIDEQYF
v_gene: TRBV18; CDR3aa: CASSPGEGQPQHF
v_gene: TRBV5-8; CDR3aa: CASSLWVGSGTGELFF
v_gene: TRBV2; CDR3aa: CASSRGSARESQYF
v_gene: TRBV7-9; CDR3aa: CASSLWGDTEAFF
v_gene: TRBV19; CDR3aa: CASSITGDNSPLHF
v_gene: TRBV4-1; CDR3aa: CASSHGLAGLYEQYF
v_gene: TRBV18; CDR3aa: CASSSGTSGYTDTQYF
v_gene: TRBV6-6; CDR3aa: CASRGQGAHYEQYF
v_gene: TRBV5-1; CDR3aa: CASSLGGTGELFF
v_gene: TRBV5-1; CDR3aa: CASSPGQPYMNTEAFF
v_gene: TRBV5-4; CDR3aa: CASSFSNSPLHF
v_gene: TRBV19; CDR3aa: CASSIGPGPPQHF
v_gene: TRBV28; CDR3aa: CASSFHRDRGVWGYTF
v_gene: TRBV28; CDR3aa: CASRDRTGSLGEQFF
v_gene: TRBV5-1; CDR3aa: CASSPGGGRQETQYF
v_gene: TRBV19; CDR3aa: CASSMALAGVGNEQFF
v_gene: TRBV27; CDR3aa: CASRSPTRETNEKLFF